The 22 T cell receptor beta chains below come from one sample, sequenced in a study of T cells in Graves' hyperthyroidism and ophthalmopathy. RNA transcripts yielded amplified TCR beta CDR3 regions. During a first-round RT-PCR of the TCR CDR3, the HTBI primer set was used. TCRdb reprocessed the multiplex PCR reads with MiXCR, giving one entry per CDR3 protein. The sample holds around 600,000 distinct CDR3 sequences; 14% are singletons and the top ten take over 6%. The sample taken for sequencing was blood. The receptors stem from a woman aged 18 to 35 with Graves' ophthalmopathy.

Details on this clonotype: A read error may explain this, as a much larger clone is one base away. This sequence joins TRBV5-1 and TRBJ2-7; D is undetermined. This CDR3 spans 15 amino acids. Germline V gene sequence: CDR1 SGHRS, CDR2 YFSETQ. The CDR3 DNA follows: TGCCCCAGCAGCTTGGAGTCGGGTAGATCCCACGAGCAGTACTTC. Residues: CPSSLESGRSHEQYF.

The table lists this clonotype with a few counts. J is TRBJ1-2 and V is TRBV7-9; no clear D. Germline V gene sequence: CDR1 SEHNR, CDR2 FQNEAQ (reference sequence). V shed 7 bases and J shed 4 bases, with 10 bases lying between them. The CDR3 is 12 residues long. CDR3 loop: CASTPRPYGYTF. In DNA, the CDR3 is TGTGCCAGCACCCCCCGGCCCTATGGCTACACCTTC.

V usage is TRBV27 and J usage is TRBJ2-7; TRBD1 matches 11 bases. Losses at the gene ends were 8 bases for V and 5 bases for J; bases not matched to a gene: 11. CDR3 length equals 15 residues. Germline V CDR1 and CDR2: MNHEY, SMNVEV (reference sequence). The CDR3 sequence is CASQVGQGASDEQYF. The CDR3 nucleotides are TGTGCCAGCCAGGTCGGACAGGGGGCTTCTGACGAGCAGTACTTC.

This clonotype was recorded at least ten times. CDR3 amino acids: CASSLDYNYGYTF. The CDR3 coding sequence is TGTGCCAGCAGTTTAGACTATAACTATGGCTACACCTTC. This chain joins TRBV12-3 or TRBV12-4 and TRBJ1-2, with D unresolved. The CDR3 has 13 amino acids. The germline V and J ends were trimmed by 1 base and 1 base, with 4 bases remaining between them.

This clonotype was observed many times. The DNA of the CDR3 is TGTGCCAGCAGTCCAAAGGGAACTAGCGGGAGGGCCGGGCAGTACTTC. Translated: CASSPKGTSGRAGQYF. The rearrangement links TRBV28 to TRBJ2-7; 13 bases map to TRBD2. CDR1 MDHEN and CDR2 SYDVKM come from the germline V gene. Unmatched junction bases numbered 13, after V lost 5 bases and J lost 9 bases. CDR3 length: 16 amino acids. Full variable domain (missing parts from reference TRBV28 and TRBJ2-7): DVKVTQSSRYLVKRTGEKVFLECVQDMDHENMFWYRQDPGLGLRLIYFSYDVKMKEKGDIPEGYSVSREKKERFSLILESASTNQTSMYLCASSPKGTSGRAGQYFGPGTRLTVT.

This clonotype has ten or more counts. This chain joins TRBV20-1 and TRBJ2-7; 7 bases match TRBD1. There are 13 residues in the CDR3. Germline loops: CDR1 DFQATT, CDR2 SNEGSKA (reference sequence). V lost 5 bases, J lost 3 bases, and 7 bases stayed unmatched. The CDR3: CSALSGTDYEQYF. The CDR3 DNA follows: TGCAGTGCTCTTTCCGGGACAGACTACGAGCAGTACTTC.

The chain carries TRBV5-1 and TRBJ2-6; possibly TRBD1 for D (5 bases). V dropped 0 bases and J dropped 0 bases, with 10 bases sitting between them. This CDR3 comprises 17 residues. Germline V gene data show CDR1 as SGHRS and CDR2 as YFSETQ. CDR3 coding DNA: TGCGCCAGCAGCTTGGTACGACAGTTCTCTGGGGCCAACGTCCTGACTTTC. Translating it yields CASSLVRQFSGANVLTF.

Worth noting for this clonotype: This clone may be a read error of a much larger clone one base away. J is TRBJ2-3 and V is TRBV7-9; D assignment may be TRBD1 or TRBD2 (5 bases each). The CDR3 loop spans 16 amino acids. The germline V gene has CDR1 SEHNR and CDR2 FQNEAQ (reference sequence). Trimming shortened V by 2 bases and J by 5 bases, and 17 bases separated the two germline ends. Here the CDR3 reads CASSLRLGGGIDTQYF. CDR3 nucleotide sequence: TGTGCCAGCAGCTTACGGCTTGGGGGTGGAATAGATACGCAGTATTTT.

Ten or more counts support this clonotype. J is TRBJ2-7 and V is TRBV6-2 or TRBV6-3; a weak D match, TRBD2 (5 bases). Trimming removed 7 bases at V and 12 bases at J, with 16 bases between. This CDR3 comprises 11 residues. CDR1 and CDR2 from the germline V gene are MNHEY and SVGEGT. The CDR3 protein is CASKEGHVRYF. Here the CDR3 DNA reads TGTGCCAGCAAAGAGGGTCACGTGCGGTACTTC.

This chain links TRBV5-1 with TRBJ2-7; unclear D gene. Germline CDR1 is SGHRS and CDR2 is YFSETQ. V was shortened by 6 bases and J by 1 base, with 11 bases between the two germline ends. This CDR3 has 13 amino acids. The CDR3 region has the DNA TGCGCCAGCACCCTTGGTGAGTCCTACGAGCAGTACTTC. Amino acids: CASTLGESYEQYF.

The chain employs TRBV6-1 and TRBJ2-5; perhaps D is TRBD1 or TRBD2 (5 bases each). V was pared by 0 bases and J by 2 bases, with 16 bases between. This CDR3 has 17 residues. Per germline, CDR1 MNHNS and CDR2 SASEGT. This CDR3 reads CASSEAIWDDPQETQYF. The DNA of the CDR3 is TGTGCCAGCAGTGAAGCGATCTGGGACGACCCGCAAGAGACCCAGTACTTC.

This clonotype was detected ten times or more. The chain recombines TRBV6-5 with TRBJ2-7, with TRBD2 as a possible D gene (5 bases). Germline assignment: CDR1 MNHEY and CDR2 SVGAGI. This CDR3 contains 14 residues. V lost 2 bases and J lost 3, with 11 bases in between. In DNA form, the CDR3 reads TGTGCCAGCAGTTACGTACCGGGGAGCTACGAGCAGTACTTC. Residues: CASSYVPGSYEQYF.

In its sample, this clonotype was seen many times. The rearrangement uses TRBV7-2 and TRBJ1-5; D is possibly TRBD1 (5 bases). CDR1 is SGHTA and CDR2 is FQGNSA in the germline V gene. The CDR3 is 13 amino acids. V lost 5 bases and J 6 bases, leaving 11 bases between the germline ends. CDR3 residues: CASSNRGGQPQHF. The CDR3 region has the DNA TGTGCCAGCAGCAACCGCGGGGGTCAGCCCCAGCATTTT.

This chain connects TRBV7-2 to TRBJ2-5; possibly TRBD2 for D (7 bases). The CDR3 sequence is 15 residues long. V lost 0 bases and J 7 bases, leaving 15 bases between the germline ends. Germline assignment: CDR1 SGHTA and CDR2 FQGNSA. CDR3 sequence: CASSLAAGAQGTQYF. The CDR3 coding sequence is TGTGCCAGCAGCTTAGCGGCGGGGGCGCAGGGGACCCAGTACTTC.

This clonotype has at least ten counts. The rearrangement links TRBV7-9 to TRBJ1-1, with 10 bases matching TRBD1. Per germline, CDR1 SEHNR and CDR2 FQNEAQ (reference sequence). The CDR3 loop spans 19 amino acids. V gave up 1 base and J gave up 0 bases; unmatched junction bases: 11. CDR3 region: CASSLVVGQGVYMNTEAFF. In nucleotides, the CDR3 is TGTGCCAGCAGCTTAGTGGTTGGACAGGGGGTCTACATGAACACTGAAGCTTTCTTT.

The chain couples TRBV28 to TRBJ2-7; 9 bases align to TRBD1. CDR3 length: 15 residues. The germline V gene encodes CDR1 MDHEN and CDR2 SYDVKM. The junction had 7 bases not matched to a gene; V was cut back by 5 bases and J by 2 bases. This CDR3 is CASSLPGTGPYEQYF. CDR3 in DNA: TGTGCCAGCAGTCTGCCCGGGACAGGGCCCTACGAGCAGTACTTC.

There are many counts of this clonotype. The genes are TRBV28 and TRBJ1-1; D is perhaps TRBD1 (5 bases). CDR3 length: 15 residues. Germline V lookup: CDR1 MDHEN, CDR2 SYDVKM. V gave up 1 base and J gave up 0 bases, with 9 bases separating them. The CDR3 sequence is CASSLLLGLNTEAFF. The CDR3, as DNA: TGTGCCAGCAGTTTATTATTGGGGCTGAACACTGAAGCTTTCTTT.

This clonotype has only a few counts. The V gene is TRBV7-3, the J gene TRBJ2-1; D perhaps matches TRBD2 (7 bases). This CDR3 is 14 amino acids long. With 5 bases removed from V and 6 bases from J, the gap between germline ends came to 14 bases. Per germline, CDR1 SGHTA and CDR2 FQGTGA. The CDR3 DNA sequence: TGTGCCAGCAGCCCTGCGGGGGCAGGCAATGAGCAGTTCTTC. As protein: CASSPAGAGNEQFF.

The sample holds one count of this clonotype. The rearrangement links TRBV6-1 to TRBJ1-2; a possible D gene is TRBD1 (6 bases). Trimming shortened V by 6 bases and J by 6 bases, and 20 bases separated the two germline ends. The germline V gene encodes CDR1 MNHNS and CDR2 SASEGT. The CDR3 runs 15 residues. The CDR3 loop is CASSSRWGGRNGYTF. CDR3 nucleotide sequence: TGTGCCAGCAGCTCCCGATGGGGGGGCAGGAATGGCTACACCTTC.

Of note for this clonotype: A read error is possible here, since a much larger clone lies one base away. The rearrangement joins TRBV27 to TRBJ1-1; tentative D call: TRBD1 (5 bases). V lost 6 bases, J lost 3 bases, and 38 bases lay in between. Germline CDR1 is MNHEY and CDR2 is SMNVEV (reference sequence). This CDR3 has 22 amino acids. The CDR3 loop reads CASSRRTASHPVHFSGDTEAFF. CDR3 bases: TGTGCCAGCAGCCGACGGACGGCCTCCCATCCCGTACACTTCTCGGGGGACACTGAAGCTTTCTTT.

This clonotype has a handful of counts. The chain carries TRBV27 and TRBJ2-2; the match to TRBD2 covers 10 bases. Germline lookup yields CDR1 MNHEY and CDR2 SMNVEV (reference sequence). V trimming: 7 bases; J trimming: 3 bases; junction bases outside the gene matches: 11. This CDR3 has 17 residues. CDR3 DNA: TGTGCCAGCACCAAGGGCCTAGCGGGAGCTGACACCGGGGAGCTGTTTTTT. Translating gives CASTKGLAGADTGELFF.

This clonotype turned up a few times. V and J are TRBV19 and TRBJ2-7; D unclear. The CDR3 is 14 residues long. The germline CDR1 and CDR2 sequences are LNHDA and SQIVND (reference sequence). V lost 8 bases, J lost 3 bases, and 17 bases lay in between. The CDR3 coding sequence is TGTGCCAGTTCAAACCCCAGTGGCTACTACGAGCAGTACTTC. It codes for CASSNPSGYYEQYF.